Listed here is a single T cell receptor (beta chain). The antigen is unknown. The sample is drawn from a study of cytomegalovirus exposure and HLA in healthy donors. Study-level findings and limits: Within an earlier analysis, most TCR beta V segments proved productive either about 87% or about 30% of the time. Among the CMV-associated chains, three were confirmed in vitro as specific for CMV antigens.

CDR1 and CDR2 (germline): SGHTA, FQGTGA. V dropped 5 bases and J dropped 0; count of bases not matched to a gene: 2. The CDR3 length is 15 residues. Vbeta (60) and Jbeta (13) primers were used in the PCR. Generated by immunoSEQ multiplex PCR, the TCRdb table keeps only in-frame clones and is missing some. The sample has approximately 82,000 clones, 60% to 85% seen once. The sequencing input was PBMCs. This chain links TRBV7-3 with TRBJ2-1, with TRBD1 identical over 9 bases. The source of this sequence is a man aged 35-49 years in good health and CMV-seronegative. CDR3: CASSQDRGSYNEQFF. Written as DNA, the CDR3 is TGTGCCAGCAGCCAGGACAGGGGCTCCTACAATGAGCAGTTCTTC.